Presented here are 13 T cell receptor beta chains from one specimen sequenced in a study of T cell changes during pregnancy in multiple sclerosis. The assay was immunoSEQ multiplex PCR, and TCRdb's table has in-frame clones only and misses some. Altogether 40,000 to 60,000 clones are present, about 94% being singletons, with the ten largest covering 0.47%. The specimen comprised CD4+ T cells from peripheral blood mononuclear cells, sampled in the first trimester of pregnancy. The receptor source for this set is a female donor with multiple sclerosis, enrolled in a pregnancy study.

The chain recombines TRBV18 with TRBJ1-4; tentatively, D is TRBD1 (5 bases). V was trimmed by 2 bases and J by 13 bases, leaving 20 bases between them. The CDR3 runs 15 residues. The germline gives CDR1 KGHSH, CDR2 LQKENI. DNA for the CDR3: TGTGCCAGCTCACCAACCCCGGGGGGGGTGATTGGACTGTTTTTT. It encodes CASSPTPGGVIGLFF.

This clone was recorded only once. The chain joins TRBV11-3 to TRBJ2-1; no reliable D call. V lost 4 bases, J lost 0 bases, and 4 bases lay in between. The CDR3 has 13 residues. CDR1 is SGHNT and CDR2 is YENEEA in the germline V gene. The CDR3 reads CASSSSSYNEQFF. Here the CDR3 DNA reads TGTGCCAGCAGCTCTAGCTCCTACAATGAGCAGTTCTTC.

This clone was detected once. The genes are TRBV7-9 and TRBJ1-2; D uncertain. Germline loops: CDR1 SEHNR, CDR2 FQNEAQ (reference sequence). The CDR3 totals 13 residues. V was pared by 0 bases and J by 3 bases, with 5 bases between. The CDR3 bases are TGTGCCAGCAGCTTAGCCGGGGACTATGGCTACACCTTC. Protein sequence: CASSLAGDYGYTF.

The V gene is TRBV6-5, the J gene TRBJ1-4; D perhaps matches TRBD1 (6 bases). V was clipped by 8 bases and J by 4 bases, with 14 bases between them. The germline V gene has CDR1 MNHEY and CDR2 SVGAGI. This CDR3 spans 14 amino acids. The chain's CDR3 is CASGNRENNEKLFF. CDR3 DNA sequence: TGTGCCAGCGGAAACAGGGAGAATAATGAAAAACTGTTTTTT.

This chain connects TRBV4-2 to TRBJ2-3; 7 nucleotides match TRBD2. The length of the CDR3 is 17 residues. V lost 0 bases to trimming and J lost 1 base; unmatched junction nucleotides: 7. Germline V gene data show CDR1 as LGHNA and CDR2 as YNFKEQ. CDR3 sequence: CASSQEVTGGGTDTQYF. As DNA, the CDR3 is TGTGCCAGCAGCCAAGAGGTAACGGGGGGAGGCACAGATACGCAGTATTTT.

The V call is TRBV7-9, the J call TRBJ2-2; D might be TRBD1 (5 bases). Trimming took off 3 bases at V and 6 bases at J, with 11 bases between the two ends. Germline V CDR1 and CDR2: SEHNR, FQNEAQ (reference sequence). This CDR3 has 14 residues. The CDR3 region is CASSFLGLAGELFF. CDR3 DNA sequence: TGTGCCAGCAGCTTTTTGGGGCTCGCCGGGGAGCTGTTTTTT.

CDR3 coding DNA: TGCGCCAGCAGCTTGGGAGGAGCGGGGAGGGAGACCCAGTACTTC. Its translation: CASSLGGAGRETQYF. The V call is TRBV5-1, the J call TRBJ2-5; 7 bases line up with TRBD2. The CDR3 runs 15 residues. In germline, CDR1 is SGHRS, CDR2 YFSETQ. V lost 0 bases to trimming and J lost 5 bases; unmatched junction nucleotides: 7.

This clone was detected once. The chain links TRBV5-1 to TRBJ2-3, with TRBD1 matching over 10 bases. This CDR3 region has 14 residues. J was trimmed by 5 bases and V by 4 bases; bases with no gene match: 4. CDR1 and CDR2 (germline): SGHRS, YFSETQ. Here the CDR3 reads CASSIGQGGDTQYF. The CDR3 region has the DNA TGCGCCAGCAGCATAGGACAGGGGGGAGATACGCAGTATTTT.

CDR3 DNA sequence: TGTGCTACGCGGGCGACAGGGGCTGGTGGCTACACCTTC. Translating it yields CATRATGAGGYTF. The genes are TRBV6-4 and TRBJ1-2, with TRBD1 matching 8 bases. The CDR3 is 13 amino acids. Germline values: CDR1 MRHNA, CDR2 SNTAGT.

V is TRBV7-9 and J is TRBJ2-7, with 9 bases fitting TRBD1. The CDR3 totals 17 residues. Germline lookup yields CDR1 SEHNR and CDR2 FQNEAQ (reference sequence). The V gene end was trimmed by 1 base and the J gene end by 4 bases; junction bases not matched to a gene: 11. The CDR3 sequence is CASSLGLGDRAGYEQYF. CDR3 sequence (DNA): TGTGCCAGCAGCTTAGGCCTTGGGGACAGGGCCGGGTACGAGCAGTACTTC.

DNA of the CDR3: TGCGCCAGCAGCTTGAGTACAGGGGGAGGTGAAAAACTGTTTTTT. Translating it yields CASSLSTGGGEKLFF. V gene TRBV5-1 combines with J gene TRBJ1-4; 8 bases map to TRBD1. The V segment lost 1 base and the J segment 7 bases; nucleotides outside the gene matches: 6. Germline V gene lookup returns CDR1 SGHRS and CDR2 YFSETQ. The CDR3 sequence is 15 residues long.

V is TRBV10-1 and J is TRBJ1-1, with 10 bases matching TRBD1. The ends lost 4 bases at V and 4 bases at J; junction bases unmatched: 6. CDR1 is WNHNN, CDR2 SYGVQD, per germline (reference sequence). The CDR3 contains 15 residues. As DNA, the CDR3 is TGCGCCAGCAGTGTTACCGGGACAGGGGTCACTGAAGCTTTCTTT. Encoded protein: CASSVTGTGVTEAFF.

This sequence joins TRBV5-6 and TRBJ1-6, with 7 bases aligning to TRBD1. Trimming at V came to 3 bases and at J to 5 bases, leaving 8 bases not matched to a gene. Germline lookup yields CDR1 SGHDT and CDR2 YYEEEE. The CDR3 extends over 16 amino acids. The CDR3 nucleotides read TGTGCCAGCAGCTACCCCGGGACAGACGATAATTCACCCCTCCACTTT. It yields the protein CASSYPGTDDNSPLHF.